Sequencing of this TCR beta chain was carried out in a study of T cell responses to AZD1222 COVID-19 vaccine. Broader study findings: CD4 TCRs associated with vaccination spanned spike, dominating at 160-218 and 743-854. Repertoire collection took place solely once the T cell response had peaked. Rises in breadth and depth of Spike-specific TCRs came after two AZD1222 doses.

For this clone: Its specificity is not known.

The junction had 7 bases not matched to a gene; V was cut back by 0 bases and J by 5 bases. The CDR3 covers 16 residues. From germline, CDR1 is SGHNT and CDR2 YYREEE (reference sequence). Some clones are missing from TCRdb's copy, which holds only in-frame ones; the method was immunoSEQ multiplex PCR. The sample lists more than 40,000 clones, around 90% seen once, with 30% to 45% in the top ten. Analyses pooled second doses at about 4 or about 12 weeks. This sequence joins TRBV5-4 and TRBJ2-2; TRBD1 matches 7 bases. The sequencing used peripheral blood, collected 28 days after the second AZD1222 dose. This sequence was found in an adult who received the AZD1222 COVID-19 vaccine. The CDR3 region is CASSLAAGGSTGELFF. CDR3 DNA sequence: TGTGCCAGCAGCTTGGCGGCAGGGGGTTCAACCGGGGAGCTGTTTTTT.